This is a list of T cell receptor beta chains from one sample in a study of cytomegalovirus exposure and HLA in healthy donors. Libraries were prepared by immunoSEQ multiplex PCR; TCRdb keeps only in-frame clonotypes and omits some of them. Here the sample spans approximately 200,000 clones, more than 65% being singletons. Sequenced sample: PBMCs. The receptors originated from a girl under 18 in good health and CMV-seropositive. Each CDR3 is given with its conserved first and last residue. D genes are given only for firm matches. A row's size may be missing; if present it is once, few, many or a size class.

TRBJ2-7	TRBV27	.	.	TGTGCCAGCAGTTTAGGGGCCCGATACGAGCAGTACTTC	CASSLGARYEQYF
TRBJ2-1	TRBV11-2	.	.	TGTGCCAGCAGTCCGACCGGCCCCGCGGGCCATGAGCAGTTCTTC	CASSPTGPAGHEQFF
TRBJ2-3	TRBV7-9	.	.	TGTGCCAGCAGCTCTATGGATACGCAGTATTTT	CASSSMDTQYF
TRBJ1-2	TRBV7-2	.	TRBD1	TGTGCCAGCAGCTTACTACCGGGACAGGGCGATGGCTACACCTTC	CASSLLPGQGDGYTF
TRBJ2-2	TRBV7-2	.	TRBD2	TGTGCCAGCAGCTTAGAGTCCCTAGCGGGGTTCACCGGGGAGCTGTTTTTT	CASSLESLAGFTGELFF
TRBJ1-1	TRBV6-1	.	.	TGTGCCAGCAGTACCGGGACACTGGGCACTGAAGCTTTCTTT	CASSTGTLGTEAFF
TRBJ1-3	TRBV6-1	.	TRBD1	TGTGCCAGCAGGTGGACAGGAGAATCTGGAAACACCATATATTTT	CASRWTGESGNTIYF
TRBJ2-3	TRBV15	.	TRBD2	TGTGCCACCAGCTTGGGGGGGGAAACAGATACGCAGTATTTT	CATSLGGETDTQYF
TRBJ2-7	TRBV27	.	TRBD1	TGTGCCAGCGGCTGGGGGGACAGGGGGTACGAGCAGTACTTC	CASGWGDRGYEQYF
TRBJ1-6	TRBV4-1	.	TRBD1	TGCGCCAGCAGCCCAAACCAGGGGACAGTCTCACCCCTCCACTTT	CASSPNQGTVSPLHF
TRBJ1-2	TRBV5-1	.	.	TGCGCCAGCAGTTCTGACAGCAACTATGGCTACACCTTC	CASSSDSNYGYTF
TRBJ2-5	TRBV5-6	few	.	TGTGCCAGCAGCTCCCCCCAGCTGCGACAGGATGAAGAGACCCAGTACTTC	CASSSPQLRQDEETQYF
TRBJ2-7	TRBV6-5	few	.	TGTGCCAGCAGACCTCGTCCGACAGGAGCCTACGAGCAGTACTTC	CASRPRPTGAYEQYF
TRBJ2-3	TRBV2	.	.	TGTGCCAGTCTTATCCGGGGGACAGATACGCAGTATTTT	CASLIRGTDTQYF
TRBJ2-7	TRBV28	.	TRBD2	TGTGCCAGCAGCCCACCCCTAGGGCGGGGGGCCGAGCAGTACTTC	CASSPPLGRGAEQYF
TRBJ1-3	TRBV28	.	.	TGTGCCAGCACTCTGGGGAGCTCTGGAAACACCATATATTTT	CASTLGSSGNTIYF
TRBJ1-1	TRBV5-6	.	.	TGTGCCAGCAGGTCTAGTCCGCGGACAGAAGGGACGAACACTGAAGCTTTCTTT	CASRSSPRTEGTNTEAFF
TRBJ2-2	TRBV23-1	.	TRBD1	TGCGCCAGCAGTCAATCGAACAGGGGGCGCGCCACCGGGGAGCTGTTTTTT	CASSQSNRGRATGELFF
TRBJ1-2	TRBV5-6	.	TRBD1	TGTGCCAGCCTCGGACAGGAGAACTATGGCTACACCTTC	CASLGQENYGYTF
TRBJ2-1	TRBV11-3	.	.	TGTGCCAGCAGCTTATCCGGCCGGGGGGCGAACAATGAGCAGTTCTTC	CASSLSGRGANNEQFF
TRBJ1-6	TRBV27	once	TRBD1	TGTGCCAGCAGTTTGACAGGGTCACCCCTCCACTTT	CASSLTGSPLHF
TRBJ2-3	TRBV2	.	.	TGTGCCAGCAGGTTCGTCCAGAGGGCAGATACGCAGTATTTT	CASRFVQRADTQYF
TRBJ1-4	TRBV6-1	.	TRBD1	TGTGCCACCAACCGACAGGGGATCTATGAAAAACTGTTTTTT	CATNRQGIYEKLFF
TRBJ2-7	TRBV5-4	.	TRBD1	TGTGCCAGCAGCTTGGCCCGACAGGGGGGCGAGCAGTACTTC	CASSLARQGGEQYF
TRBJ2-2	TRBV7-2	.	.	TGTGCCAGCAGCTTAGCGTCAGGGTTGTACACCGGGGAGCTGTTTTTT	CASSLASGLYTGELFF
TRBJ2-5	TRBV30	once	TRBD2	TGTGCCTGGAGTGTAGGTGGCGGGGGGACCCAGTACTTC	CAWSVGGGGTQYF
TRBJ2-3	TRBV9	.	TRBD2	TGTGCCAGCAGCGTAGCGATGACTAGCGGGGGACTGAAGGGGGATACGCAGTATTTT	CASSVAMTSGGLKGDTQYF
TRBJ1-2	TRBV6-1	.	.	TGTGCCAGCAGGGGCCGAGCTTTCACTAACTATGGCTACACCTTC	CASRGRAFTNYGYTF
TRBJ2-7	TRBV7-9	.	TRBD1	TGTGCCAGCAGTCTCCACCGGGACAGGGTAACCGAGCAGTACTTC	CASSLHRDRVTEQYF
TRBJ1-4	TRBV6-5	.	.	TGTGCCAGCAGTTACGGTCCAGGGTTGAGTGAAAAACTGTTTTTT	CASSYGPGLSEKLFF
TRBJ1-1	TRBV2	.	.	TGTGCCAGCCTAGAAGCGGTGGCTTTCTTT	CASLEAVAFF
TRBJ2-7	TRBV5-1	.	.	TGCGCCAGCAGCACAGGGTACGAGCAGTACTTC	CASSTGYEQYF
TRBJ2-2	TRBV10-2	once	.	TGCGCCTCAGGGGCTTATTCCAACACCGGGGAGCTGTTTTTT	CASGAYSNTGELFF
TRBJ1-2	TRBV27	.	TRBD1	TGTGCCAGCAGTCTGTCGGGACAGGGGACCTATGGCTACACCTTC	CASSLSGQGTYGYTF
TRBJ1-6	TRBV4-3	.	TRBD1	TGCGCCAGCAGCCAAGTGGGACAGGGGCTTTCACCCCTCCACTTT	CASSQVGQGLSPLHF
TRBJ2-2	TRBV4-3	.	.	TGCGCCAGCAGCATCCGGGACTCGAGAAACACCGGGGAGCTGTTTTTT	CASSIRDSRNTGELFF
TRBJ2-3	TRBV10-3	.	.	TGTGCCACAACCGGGGGAAGCACAGATACGCAGTATTTT	CATTGGSTDTQYF
TRBJ1-1	TRBV9	.	.	TGTGCCAGCAGCGTAGAAGGCAGGGCGAACACTGAAGCTTTCTTT	CASSVEGRANTEAFF
TRBJ1-2	TRBV7-9	.	.	TGTGCCAGCAGTTCAGGACAGTCCCCATCTTACTATGGCTACACCTTC	CASSSGQSPSYYGYTF
TRBJ1-6	TRBV7-9	few	TRBD1	TGTGCCAGCAGCTTGGGACAGGGAAGTTCACCCCTCCACTTT	CASSLGQGSSPLHF
TRBJ1-5	TRBV27	few	.	TGTGCCAGCCAGGACAGCCTAAATCAGCCCCAGCATTTT	CASQDSLNQPQHF
TRBJ2-1	TRBV4-3	.	TRBD2	TGCGCCAGCAGCCAGGAAGCGGGGGGGGTGCATGAGCAGTTCTTC	CASSQEAGGVHEQFF
TRBJ1-6	TRBV18	.	.	TGTGCCAGCTCACAAAGACAGAATAATTCACCCCTCCACTTT	CASSQRQNNSPLHF
TRBJ1-5	TRBV11-2	.	.	TGTGCCAGCAGCCCGACCTCAGGGAGCAATCAGCCCCAGCATTTT	CASSPTSGSNQPQHF
TRBJ1-1	TRBV11-2	few	.	TGTGCCAGCAGGTACGTGAGGGACACTGAAGCTTTCTTT	CASRYVRDTEAFF
TRBJ2-7	TRBV7-6	.	.	TGTGCCAGCAGCCTGCGCAGGGCCTACGAGCAGTACTTC	CASSLRRAYEQYF
TRBJ2-5	TRBV19	.	.	TGTGCCAGTACCGACTCCTTTCTTGGGACCCAGTACTTC	CASTDSFLGTQYF
TRBJ2-1	TRBV7-8	.	TRBD2	TGTGCCGCCGCCACGGGGGCGGGGGGTGGCAATGAGCAGTTCTTC	CAAATGAGGGNEQFF
TRBJ1-1	TRBV11-3	.	.	TGTGCCAGCAGCTCCGTGGGCGGGGTGGCAGATGAAGCTTTCTTT	CASSSVGGVADEAFF
TRBJ1-2	TRBV5-8	once	TRBD1	TGTGCCAGCAGCTTGTTGCCAGGGGGCCACTATGGCTACACCTTC	CASSLLPGGHYGYTF
TRBJ2-7	TRBV7-2	.	TRBD1	TGTGCCAGCAGCTTAGTGGGACAGGGGGCATCCGAGCAGTACTTC	CASSLVGQGASEQYF
TRBJ1-2	TRBV6-5	.	.	TGTGCCAGCATCGAAGTTAGTGCAGGAAACTATGGCTACACCTTC	CASIEVSAGNYGYTF
TRBJ2-3	TRBV4-1	.	TRBD2	TGCGCCAGCAGCCGAGTAGCGGGGAGCACAGATACGCAGTATTTT	CASSRVAGSTDTQYF
TRBJ1-2	TRBV4-1	.	TRBD1	TGCGCCAGCAGCCAGGTGGGACAGAACTATGGCTACACCTTC	CASSQVGQNYGYTF
TRBJ2-5	TRBV12-5	.	.	TGTGCTAGTGGTTTGATGGGTTCCGGGGCGGGGCAAGAGACCCAGTACTTC	CASGLMGSGAGQETQYF
TRBJ2-3	TRBV13	.	TRBD2	TGTGCCAGCAGCTCGAGAGGGACTAGCGGGGGGGACCCTATCTACACAGATACGCAGTATTTT	CASSSRGTSGGDPIYTDTQYF
TRBJ1-2	TRBV29-1	.	TRBD1	TGCAGCGTTGAAACATTCAGGGGGACTGGCTATGGCTACACCTTC	CSVETFRGTGYGYTF
TRBJ1-1	TRBV10-1	.	TRBD1	TGCGCCAGCAGTGGTCCCGGGACAGGGGGCTCTGAAGCTTTCTTT	CASSGPGTGGSEAFF